One and the same sample provided the 18 T cell receptor beta chains below, sequenced in a study of TIL therapy for anti-PD-1-resistant metastatic lung cancer. The time point: pre-treatment sample, taken before nivolumab and TIL therapy. Sequencing used immunoSEQ v3. Sequenced by immunoSEQ multiplex PCR; TCRdb stores in-frame clones only, minus some. The sample records approximately 20,000 clones, around 76% being singletons. Here the sequenced sample was blood, taken at baseline. These receptors were collected from a person aged 25-85 years with non-small cell lung cancer.

The chain employs TRBV6-4 and TRBJ2-3, with 15 nucleotides matching TRBD2. The CDR3 is made up of 14 amino acids. Germline CDR1 MRHNA, CDR2 SNTAGT. The J segment lost 4 bases and the V segment lost 8 bases, leaving 1 base of the junction unmatched. In DNA, the CDR3 is TGTGCCAGCGGACTAGCGGGGGGGCCAGATACGCAGTATTTT. Amino acids: CASGLAGGPDTQYF.

This clone was detected only once. The chain employs TRBV5-1 and TRBJ1-1; D unclear. The V gene's germline CDR1 is SGHRS and CDR2 YFSETQ. With 0 bases removed from V and 4 bases from J, the gap between germline ends came to 13 bases. This CDR3 has 15 amino acids. The chain's CDR3 is CASSLESGIGTEAFF. The CDR3 DNA is TGCGCCAGCAGCTTGGAATCCGGGATCGGCACTGAAGCTTTCTTT.

The CDR3 nucleotides are TGTGCCGGTTCGGACAGGCTCGAGCAGTACTTC. This codes for CAGSDRLEQYF. The chain employs TRBV21-1 and TRBJ2-7; the listed D gene, TRBD1, was not tested against the DNA. TRBV21-1 is given as a pseudogene. The CDR3 sequence is 11 residues long.

The chain joins TRBV10-3 to TRBJ2-2; D uncertain. V lost 0 bases, J lost 7 bases, and 0 bases lay in between. The CDR3 is 11 residues long. Germline V gene sequence: CDR1 ENHRY, CDR2 SYGVKD. The CDR3 sequence is CAISESGELFF. The CDR3 coding sequence is TGTGCCATCAGTGAGTCCGGGGAGCTGTTTTTT.

This chain connects TRBV5-1 to TRBJ1-5; D is uncertain. This CDR3 has 13 amino acids. Germline lookup yields CDR1 SGHRS and CDR2 YFSETQ. The V gene lost 4 bases and the J gene lost 1 base, with 6 bases spanning the gap. The CDR3 coding sequence is TGCGCCAGCAGCACTGAAAGCAATCAGCCCCAGCATTTT. It specifies CASSTESNQPQHF.

This chain uses TRBV11-3 with TRBJ2-1, with a tentative D call TRBD2 (6 bases). Germline V CDR1 and CDR2: SGHNT, YENEEA. CDR3 size: 15 residues. Trimming shortened V by 5 bases and J by 3 bases, and 14 bases separated the two germline ends. The CDR3 bases are TGTGCCAGCAGCACCTTGGACGGGAGCTACAATGAGCAGTTCTTC. Translating gives CASSTLDGSYNEQFF.

The V and J genes are TRBV7-6 and TRBJ2-5, with TRBD2 matching over 8 bases. Germline V gene lookup returns CDR1 SGHVS and CDR2 FNYEAQ. CDR3 length: 14 residues. V was pared by 7 bases and J by 5 bases, with 9 bases of the junction left unmatched. CDR3 DNA: TGTGCCAGCAACCGGGGGGGCCCTAGGGAGACCCAGTACTTC. Translating gives CASNRGGPRETQYF.

CDR3: CASSPTTGGYGYTF. CDR3 DNA: TGTGCCAGCAGCCCAACTACAGGGGGGTATGGCTACACCTTC. The chain is built from TRBV14 and TRBJ1-2; TRBD1 aligns across 8 bases. The J segment lost 5 bases and the V segment lost 4 bases, leaving 6 bases of the junction unmatched. CDR1 is SGHDN and CDR2 is FVKESK in the germline V gene. The CDR3 consists of 14 residues.

Sample share makes this clone medium-sized. The gene calls are TRBV18 and TRBJ1-2, with 7 positions matching TRBD1. The V and J ends lost 5 bases and 3 bases, in that order; junction bases with no gene match: 9. Germline loops: CDR1 KGHSH, CDR2 LQKENI. The CDR3 runs to 15 residues. CDR3 residues: CASSTLDRRYYGYTF. The DNA of the CDR3 is TGTGCCAGCTCAACTCTGGACAGGCGATACTATGGCTACACCTTC.

The chain has TRBV7-2 and TRBJ2-7; no definite D call. The germline V gene encodes CDR1 SGHTA and CDR2 FQGNSA. Trimming took off 3 bases at V and 4 bases at J, with 10 bases between the two ends. The length of the CDR3 is 13 residues. The DNA for the CDR3 is TGTGCCAGCAGCTTGTCCTCCAGTTACGAGCAGTACTTC. It translates to CASSLSSSYEQYF.

This clone appeared a few times. The chain combines TRBV19 with TRBJ2-1; 7 bases match TRBD1. CDR3 length: 15 residues. In germline, CDR1 is LNHDA, CDR2 SQIVND (reference sequence). V was clipped by 3 bases and J by 8 bases; unmatched bases: 10. DNA of the CDR3: TGTGCCAGTAGTATTGGGCAGCTCCAGGGGGATGAGCAGTTCTTC. Amino acid sequence: CASSIGQLQGDEQFF.

This chain uses TRBV10-3 with TRBJ2-5; 7 bases map to TRBD1. Germline V CDR1 and CDR2: ENHRY, SYGVKD. The CDR3 is 13 amino acids. V was clipped by 6 bases and J by 5 bases; unmatched bases: 6. The CDR3 loop is CAIRQGDLETQYF. Written as DNA, the CDR3 is TGTGCCATCAGGCAGGGGGATCTGGAGACCCAGTACTTC.

This clone was found a few times. Here the CDR3 reads CASSGVGGANVLTF. For the CDR3, the DNA is TGTGCCAGTAGTGGGGTTGGTGGGGCCAACGTCCTGACTTTC. This chain uses TRBV19 with TRBJ2-6; D is undetermined. Trimming took off 5 bases at V and 3 bases at J, with 8 bases between the two ends. CDR1 LNHDA and CDR2 SQIVND come from the germline V gene (reference sequence). The CDR3 runs 14 residues. The full variable domain, in which reference TRBV19 and TRBJ2-6 provide the parts outside the CDR3, is DGGITQSPKYLFRKEGQNVTLSCEQNLNHDAMYWYRQDPGQGLRLIYYSQIVNDFQKGDIAEGYSVSREKKESFPLTVTSAQKNPTAFYLCASSGVGGANVLTFGAGSRLTVL.

The chain recombines TRBV28 with TRBJ1-2; TRBD1 agrees at 8 bases. Germline V lookup: CDR1 MDHEN, CDR2 SYDVKM. This CDR3 has 14 amino acids. V was clipped by 3 bases and J by 8 bases; unmatched bases: 8. In DNA, the CDR3 is TGTGCCAGCAGTTTTGAGACAGGGGCCGAAGGCTACACCTTC. Translated, it gives CASSFETGAEGYTF.

This clone came up once. V is TRBV5-4 and J is TRBJ2-7; D possibly corresponds to TRBD1 (6 bases). Germline CDR1 SGHNT, CDR2 YYREEE (reference sequence). This CDR3 is 15 amino acids long. V gave up 0 bases and J gave up 4 bases, with 14 bases separating them. The CDR3 here is CASSLGLQGLYEQYF. CDR3 nucleotides: TGTGCCAGCAGCTTGGGGCTCCAGGGGTTGTACGAGCAGTACTTC.

CDR3 coding DNA: TGTGCCAGCAGGAAGAGCGGGACAGGGAAACCTATGAACACTGAAGCTTTCTTT. It yields the protein CASRKSGTGKPMNTEAFF. The V call is TRBV7-9, the J call TRBJ1-1; 9 positions agree with TRBD1. V lost 6 bases, J lost 0 bases, and 14 bases stayed unmatched. The CDR3 is made up of 18 amino acids. Germline CDR1 and CDR2: SEHNR and FQNEAQ (reference sequence).

This clone has just one count. This chain connects TRBV18 to TRBJ1-1; 7 bases agree with TRBD1. Trimming at V came to 2 bases and at J to 5 bases, leaving 8 bases not matched to a gene. CDR1 is KGHSH and CDR2 is LQKENI in the germline V gene. The CDR3 covers 15 residues. The CDR3 loop reads CASSPGGTVVTEAFF. As DNA, the CDR3 is TGTGCCAGCTCACCAGGGGGGACAGTCGTGACTGAAGCTTTCTTT.

This clone was found once. This chain joins TRBV5-1 and TRBJ2-5; no definite D call. Looked up from germline, CDR1 is SGHRS and CDR2 is YFSETQ. The V and J ends lost 0 bases and 11 bases respectively, with 17 bases between them. This CDR3 contains 14 residues. This chain's CDR3 is CASSLATAGQEQYF. The CDR3 region has the DNA TGCGCCAGCAGCTTGGCCACGGCCGGCCAGGAGCAGTACTTC.